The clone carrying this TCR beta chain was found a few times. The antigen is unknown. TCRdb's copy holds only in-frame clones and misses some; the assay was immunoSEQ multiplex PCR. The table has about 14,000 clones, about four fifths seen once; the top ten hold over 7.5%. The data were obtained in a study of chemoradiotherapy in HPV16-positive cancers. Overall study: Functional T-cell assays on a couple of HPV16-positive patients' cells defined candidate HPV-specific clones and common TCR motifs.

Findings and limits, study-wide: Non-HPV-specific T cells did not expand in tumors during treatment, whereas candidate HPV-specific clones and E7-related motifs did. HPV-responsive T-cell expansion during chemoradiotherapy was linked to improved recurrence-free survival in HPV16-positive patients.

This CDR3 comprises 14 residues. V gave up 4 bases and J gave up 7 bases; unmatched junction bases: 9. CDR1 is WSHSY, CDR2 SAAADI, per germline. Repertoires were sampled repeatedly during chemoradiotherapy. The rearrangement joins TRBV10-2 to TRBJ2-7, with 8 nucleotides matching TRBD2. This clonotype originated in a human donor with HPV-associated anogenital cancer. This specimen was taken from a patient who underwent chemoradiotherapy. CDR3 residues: CASSAGGLGGEQYF. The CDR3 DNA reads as TGCGCCAGCAGTGCGGGGGGGCTTGGAGGGGAGCAGTACTTC.